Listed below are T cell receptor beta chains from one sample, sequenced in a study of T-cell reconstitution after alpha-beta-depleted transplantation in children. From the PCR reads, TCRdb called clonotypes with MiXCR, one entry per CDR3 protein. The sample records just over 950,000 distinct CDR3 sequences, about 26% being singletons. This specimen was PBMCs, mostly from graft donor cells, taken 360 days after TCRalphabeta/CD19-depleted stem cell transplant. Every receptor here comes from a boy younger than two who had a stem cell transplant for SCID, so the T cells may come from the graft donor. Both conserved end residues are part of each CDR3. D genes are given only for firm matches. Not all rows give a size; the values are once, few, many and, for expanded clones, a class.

CDR3nt: TGTGCCAGCAGTCACCTTTTGGGGGTCTCTGGGGCCAACGTCCTGACTTTC
CDR3aa: CASSHLLGVSGANVLTF
j_gene: TRBJ2-6
len: 17
v_gene: TRBV27
abundance: few
d_gene: -

CDR3nt: TGTGCCAGCAGCTTTCGGGCAGCGCCCTACGAGCAGTACTTC
CDR3aa: CASSFRAAPYEQYF
j_gene: TRBJ2-7
len: 14
v_gene: TRBV5-6
abundance: -
d_gene: -

CDR3nt: TGTGCCAGCAGCCAAGACAACAAGCGGGGGTATGCTGATGAAAAACTGTTTTTT
CDR3aa: CASSQDNKRGYADEKLFF
j_gene: TRBJ1-4
len: 18
v_gene: TRBV4-2
abundance: -
d_gene: -

CDR3nt: TGCAGCGTTGGAGGACAGGGCTATGGCTACACCTTC
CDR3aa: CSVGGQGYGYTF
j_gene: TRBJ1-2
len: 12
v_gene: TRBV29-1
abundance: few
d_gene: TRBD1

CDR3nt: TGCGCCAGCAGCTGGACTAGCGCACACACAGATACGCAGTATTTT
CDR3aa: CASSWTSAHTDTQYF
j_gene: TRBJ2-3
len: 15
v_gene: TRBV5-1
abundance: few
d_gene: TRBD2

CDR3nt: TGTGCCAGCAGCTTGAGTAAGGGGTCCTACGAGCAGTACTTC
CDR3aa: CASSLSKGSYEQYF
j_gene: TRBJ2-7
len: 14
v_gene: TRBV7-9
abundance: few
d_gene: -

CDR3nt: TGCGCCAGCTCGCGGGGGGCTACGGGTAATGAGCAGTTCTTC
CDR3aa: CASSRGATGNEQFF
j_gene: TRBJ2-1
len: 14
v_gene: TRBV10-2
abundance: few
d_gene: TRBD2

CDR3nt: TGTGCCAGCAGTTCTCAGGGGGTGATGTCCTACGAGCAGTACTTC
CDR3aa: CASSSQGVMSYEQYF
j_gene: TRBJ2-7
len: 15
v_gene: TRBV12-3/TRBV12-4
abundance: -
d_gene: TRBD1

CDR3nt: TGTGCCACCAGTGATTTCGGCACCCGAAATGAGCAGTTCTTC
CDR3aa: CATSDFGTRNEQFF
j_gene: TRBJ2-1
len: 14
v_gene: TRBV24-1
abundance: few
d_gene: -

CDR3nt: TGCAGTGCCCTGCGGGGGAGAGAGACCCAGTACTTC
CDR3aa: CSALRGRETQYF
j_gene: TRBJ2-5
len: 12
v_gene: TRBV20-1
abundance: many
d_gene: TRBD2

CDR3nt: TGTGCCAGCCGCGTGGTGGGCAATGAGCAGTTCTTC
CDR3aa: CASRVVGNEQFF
j_gene: TRBJ2-1
len: 12
v_gene: TRBV12-3/TRBV12-4
abundance: few
d_gene: -

CDR3nt: TGCGCCAGCAGCTTGGACGTGAGGGAAGAGACCCAGTACTTC
CDR3aa: CASSLDVREETQYF
j_gene: TRBJ2-5
len: 14
v_gene: TRBV5-1
abundance: few
d_gene: -

CDR3nt: TGCAGTGCTCGGACAGGGGGCAGCTCTGGGGCCAACGTCCTGACTTTC
CDR3aa: CSARTGGSSGANVLTF
j_gene: TRBJ2-6
len: 16
v_gene: TRBV20-1
abundance: few
d_gene: TRBD1

CDR3nt: TGTGCCAGCACCACGGGGACAGGGAAAGAGACCCAGTACTTC
CDR3aa: CASTTGTGKETQYF
j_gene: TRBJ2-5
len: 14
v_gene: TRBV9
abundance: -
d_gene: TRBD1

CDR3nt: TGTGCCAGCAGTTTGCGACTAGCGGGATACCAAGAGACCCAGTACTTC
CDR3aa: CASSLRLAGYQETQYF
j_gene: TRBJ2-5
len: 16
v_gene: TRBV6-5
abundance: few
d_gene: TRBD2

CDR3nt: TGCAGTGCCCCCCAGGGGGCTACATACAATGAGCAGTTCTTC
CDR3aa: CSAPQGATYNEQFF
j_gene: TRBJ2-1
len: 14
v_gene: TRBV20-1
abundance: -
d_gene: TRBD1

CDR3nt: TGTGCCACCCAAAAGCGAGACCTAGCGGGGGGACCATACAATGAGCAGTTCTTC
CDR3aa: CATQKRDLAGGPYNEQFF
j_gene: TRBJ2-1
len: 18
v_gene: TRBV15
abundance: few
d_gene: TRBD2

CDR3nt: TGTGCCTGGAGTCCCACGGACAGGCCCACAGATACGCAGTATTTT
CDR3aa: CAWSPTDRPTDTQYF
j_gene: TRBJ2-3
len: 15
v_gene: TRBV30
abundance: few
d_gene: TRBD1

CDR3nt: TGTGCCAGCAGTTTAATCGCGGGGGGACAGCCCCAGCATTTT
CDR3aa: CASSLIAGGQPQHF
j_gene: TRBJ1-5
len: 14
v_gene: TRBV28
abundance: -
d_gene: -

CDR3nt: TGTGCCAGCAGCTCGGGGCCTCCTGGGGCCAACGTCCTGACTTTC
CDR3aa: CASSSGPPGANVLTF
j_gene: TRBJ2-6
len: 15
v_gene: TRBV13
abundance: few
d_gene: -

CDR3nt: TGCAGTGCTAGCCGATCGGGACAGGGGGCAGTTGGAAACACCATATATTTT
CDR3aa: CSASRSGQGAVGNTIYF
j_gene: TRBJ1-3
len: 17
v_gene: TRBV20-1
abundance: few
d_gene: TRBD1

CDR3nt: TGTGCCAGCAGCTCCGGGACAGTCGCCTCTGAAGCTTTCTTT
CDR3aa: CASSSGTVASEAFF
j_gene: TRBJ1-1
len: 14
v_gene: TRBV11-1
abundance: few
d_gene: TRBD1

CDR3nt: TGTGCCAGCAGTGAACAGGGACTTCCGGACAATGAGCAGTTCTTC
CDR3aa: CASSEQGLPDNEQFF
j_gene: TRBJ2-1
len: 15
v_gene: TRBV2
abundance: -
d_gene: -

CDR3nt: TGTGCCAGCAGCCCACAGGCGGGTTGGGGGCTTGGCTACACCTTC
CDR3aa: CASSPQAGWGLGYTF
j_gene: TRBJ1-2
len: 15
v_gene: TRBV7-2
abundance: once
d_gene: -

CDR3nt: TGCGCCAGCAGCCAAGCACCAGGGGGCTTGGGGCAGCCCCAGCATTTT
CDR3aa: CASSQAPGGLGQPQHF
j_gene: TRBJ1-5
len: 16
v_gene: TRBV4-3
abundance: -
d_gene: TRBD1

CDR3nt: TGCGCCAGCAGTGGGGGGGCGGTCTACAATGAGCAGTTCTTC
CDR3aa: CASSGGAVYNEQFF
j_gene: TRBJ2-1
len: 14
v_gene: TRBV5-1
abundance: -
d_gene: -

CDR3nt: TGCGCCAGCAGCTTCAGCGTAATAAGGGGAATGGGCTCCTACAATGAGCAGTTCTTC
CDR3aa: CASSFSVIRGMGSYNEQFF
j_gene: TRBJ2-1
len: 19
v_gene: TRBV5-1
abundance: few
d_gene: -

CDR3nt: TGTGCCAGTCAGGGGCCACTATTAAATTCACCCCTCCACTTT
CDR3aa: CASQGPLLNSPLHF
j_gene: TRBJ1-6
len: 14
v_gene: TRBV7-9
abundance: -
d_gene: -

CDR3nt: TGCGCCAGCAGTTATAGCGCCCTTGGGGGTGAGCAGTTCTTC
CDR3aa: CASSYSALGGEQFF
j_gene: TRBJ2-1
len: 14
v_gene: TRBV10-2
abundance: -
d_gene: -

CDR3nt: TGCAGTCCTCGGTCGCTAGCGACCTCCTACGAGCAGTACTTC
CDR3aa: CSPRSLATSYEQYF
j_gene: TRBJ2-7
len: 14
v_gene: TRBV20-1
abundance: -
d_gene: -

CDR3nt: TGCGCCAGCAGCTTGCGGTCAAGGCCAGGGGTGAATGAGCAGTTCTTC
CDR3aa: CASSLRSRPGVNEQFF
j_gene: TRBJ2-1
len: 16
v_gene: TRBV5-1
abundance: -
d_gene: -

CDR3nt: TGTGCCAGCAGGGAGGACAGGGGTAACTATGGCTACACCTTC
CDR3aa: CASREDRGNYGYTF
j_gene: TRBJ1-2
len: 14
v_gene: TRBV6-1
abundance: -
d_gene: TRBD1